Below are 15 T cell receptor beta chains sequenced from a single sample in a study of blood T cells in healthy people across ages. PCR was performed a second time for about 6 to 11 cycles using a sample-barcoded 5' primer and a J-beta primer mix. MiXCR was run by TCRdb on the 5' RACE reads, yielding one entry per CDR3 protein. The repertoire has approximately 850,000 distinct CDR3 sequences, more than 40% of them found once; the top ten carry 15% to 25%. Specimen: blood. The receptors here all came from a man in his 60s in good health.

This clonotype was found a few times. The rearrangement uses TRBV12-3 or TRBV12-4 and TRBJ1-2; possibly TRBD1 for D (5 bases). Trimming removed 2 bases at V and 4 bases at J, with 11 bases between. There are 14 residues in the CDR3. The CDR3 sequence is CASSLQGGGYGYTF. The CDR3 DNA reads TGTGCCAGCAGTTTACAGGGTGGGGGCTATGGCTACACCTTC.

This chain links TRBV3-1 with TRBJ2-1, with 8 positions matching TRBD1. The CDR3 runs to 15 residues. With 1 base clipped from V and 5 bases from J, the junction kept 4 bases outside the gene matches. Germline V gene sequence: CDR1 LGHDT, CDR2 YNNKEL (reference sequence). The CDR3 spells CASSQATGGNNEQFF. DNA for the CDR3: TGTGCCAGCAGCCAAGCAACAGGGGGTAACAATGAGCAGTTCTTC.

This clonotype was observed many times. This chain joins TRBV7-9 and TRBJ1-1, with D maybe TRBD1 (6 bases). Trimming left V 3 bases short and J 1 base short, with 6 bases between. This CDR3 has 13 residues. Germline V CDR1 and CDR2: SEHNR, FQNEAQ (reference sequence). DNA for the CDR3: TGTGCCAGCAGCTTGACAGGGAACACTGAAGCTTTCTTT. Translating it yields CASSLTGNTEAFF.

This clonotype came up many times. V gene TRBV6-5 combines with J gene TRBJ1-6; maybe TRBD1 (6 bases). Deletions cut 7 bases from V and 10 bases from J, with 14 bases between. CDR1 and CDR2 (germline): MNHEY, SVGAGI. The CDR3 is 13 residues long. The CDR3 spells CASTAQGFSPLHF. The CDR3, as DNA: TGTGCCAGCACCGCACAGGGCTTCTCACCCCTCCACTTT.

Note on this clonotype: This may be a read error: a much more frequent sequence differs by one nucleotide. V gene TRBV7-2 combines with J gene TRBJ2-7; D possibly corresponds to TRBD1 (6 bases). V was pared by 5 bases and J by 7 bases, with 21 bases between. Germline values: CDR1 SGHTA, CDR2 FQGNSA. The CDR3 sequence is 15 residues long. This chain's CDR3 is CASSRARGPVNEQYF. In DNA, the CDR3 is TGTGCCAGCAGCCGGGCCAGGGGTCCGGTCAATGAGCAGTACTTC.

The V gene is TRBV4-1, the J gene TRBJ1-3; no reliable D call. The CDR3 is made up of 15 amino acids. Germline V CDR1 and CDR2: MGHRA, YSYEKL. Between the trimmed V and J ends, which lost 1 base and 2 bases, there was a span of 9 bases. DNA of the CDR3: TGCGCCAGCAGCCAAGCTCGAGATCCTGGAAACACCATATATTTT. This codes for CASSQARDPGNTIYF.

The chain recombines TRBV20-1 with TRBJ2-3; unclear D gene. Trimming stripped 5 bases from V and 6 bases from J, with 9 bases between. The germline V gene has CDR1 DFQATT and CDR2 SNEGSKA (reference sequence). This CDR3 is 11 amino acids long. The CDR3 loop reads CSAGSADTQYF. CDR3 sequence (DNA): TGCAGTGCTGGGTCCGCGGATACGCAGTATTTT.

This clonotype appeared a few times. The CDR3 protein is CASSQDWVGGEKTQYF. Here the CDR3 DNA reads TGCGCCAGCAGCCAAGATTGGGTAGGGGGCGAAAAGACCCAGTACTTC. J is TRBJ2-5 and V is TRBV4-3; 7 bases align to TRBD1. The CDR3 sequence is 16 residues long. Germline trimming cut 0 bases from V and 6 bases from J; bases unmatched to any gene: 10. The germline V gene encodes CDR1 LGHNA and CDR2 YSLEER.

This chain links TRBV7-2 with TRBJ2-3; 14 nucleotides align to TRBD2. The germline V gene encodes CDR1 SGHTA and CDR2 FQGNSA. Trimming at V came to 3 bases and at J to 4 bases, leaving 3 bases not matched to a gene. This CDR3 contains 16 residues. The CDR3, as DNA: TGTGCCAGCAGCTTGGGGACTAGCGGGGGATCAGATACGCAGTATTTT. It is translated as CASSLGTSGGSDTQYF. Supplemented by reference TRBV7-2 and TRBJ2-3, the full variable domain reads GAGVSQSPSNKVTEKGKDVELRCDPISGHTALYWYRQSLGQGLEFLIYFQGNSAPDKSGLPSDRFSAERTGGSVSTLTIQRTQQEDSAVYLCASSLGTSGGSDTQYFGPGTRLTVL.

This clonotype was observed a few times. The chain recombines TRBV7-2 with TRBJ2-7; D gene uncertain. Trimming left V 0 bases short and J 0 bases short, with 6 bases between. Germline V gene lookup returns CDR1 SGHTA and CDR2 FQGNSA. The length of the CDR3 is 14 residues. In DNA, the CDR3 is TGTGCCAGCAGCTTAGCCCTACTCTCCTACGAGCAGTACTTC. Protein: CASSLALLSYEQYF.

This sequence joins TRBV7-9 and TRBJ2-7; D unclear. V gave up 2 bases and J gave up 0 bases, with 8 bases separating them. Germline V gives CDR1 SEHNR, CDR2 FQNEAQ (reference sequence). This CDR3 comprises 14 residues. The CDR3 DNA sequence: TGTGCCAGCAGCTTAATCTTTGACTCCTACGAGCAGTACTTC. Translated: CASSLIFDSYEQYF. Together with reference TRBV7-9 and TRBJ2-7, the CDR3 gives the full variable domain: DTGVSQNPRHKITKRGQNVTFRCDPISEHNRLYWYRQTLGQGPEFLTYFQNEAQLEKSRLLSDRFSAERPKGSFSTLEIQRTEQGDSAMYLCASSLIFDSYEQYFGPGTRLTVT.

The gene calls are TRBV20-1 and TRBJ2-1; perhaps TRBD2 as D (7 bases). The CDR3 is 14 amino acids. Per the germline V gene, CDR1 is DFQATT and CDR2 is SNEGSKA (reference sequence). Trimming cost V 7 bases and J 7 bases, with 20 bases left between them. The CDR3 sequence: CSGGGGAGSNEQFF. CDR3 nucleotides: TGCAGTGGAGGAGGGGGGGCCGGATCAAATGAGCAGTTCTTC.

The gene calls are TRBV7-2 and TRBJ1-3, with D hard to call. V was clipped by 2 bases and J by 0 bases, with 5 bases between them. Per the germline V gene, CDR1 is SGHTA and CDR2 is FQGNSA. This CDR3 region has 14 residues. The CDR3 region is CASSLRLSGNTIYF. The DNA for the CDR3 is TGTGCCAGCAGCTTACGTCTCTCTGGAAACACCATATATTTT.

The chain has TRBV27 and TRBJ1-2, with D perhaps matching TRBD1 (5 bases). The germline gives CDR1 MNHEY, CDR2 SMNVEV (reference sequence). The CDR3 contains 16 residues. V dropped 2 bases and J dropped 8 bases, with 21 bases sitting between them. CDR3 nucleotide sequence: TGTGCCAGCAGTTTAATCTCGGCGCAGGGAGTTAACGGCTACACCTTC. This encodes CASSLISAQGVNGYTF.

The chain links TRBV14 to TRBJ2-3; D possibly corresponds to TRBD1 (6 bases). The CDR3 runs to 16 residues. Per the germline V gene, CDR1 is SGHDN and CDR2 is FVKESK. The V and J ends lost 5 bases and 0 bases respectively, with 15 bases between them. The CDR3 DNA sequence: TGTGCCAGCAGCAGGGTCGCAGGGGTGAGCACAGATACGCAGTATTTT. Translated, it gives CASSRVAGVSTDTQYF.